Shown below are 32 T cell receptor beta chains from a single sample sequenced in a study of cytomegalovirus exposure and HLA in healthy donors. Repertoires were generated with immunoSEQ multiplex PCR, while TCRdb's copy carries only in-frame clones and drops some. The data contain approximately 200,000 clones, 70% to 90% of them singletons. The sample comprised PBMCs. These receptor sequences come from a woman aged 18 to 35 in good health and CMV-seronegative.

The V gene is TRBV7-9, the J gene TRBJ1-1, with unresolved D. The CDR3 totals 13 residues. The V and J ends lost 5 bases and 1 base respectively, with 8 bases between them. Germline-derived CDR1 and CDR2 are SEHNR and FQNEAQ (reference sequence). The CDR3 loop is CASSPSENTEAFF. CDR3 bases: TGTGCCAGCAGCCCAAGCGAGAACACTGAAGCTTTCTTT.

The chain links TRBV25-1 to TRBJ1-4, with TRBD1 matching over 8 bases. Germline lookup yields CDR1 MGHDK and CDR2 SYGVNS. The CDR3 contains 15 residues. V shed 3 bases and J 7 bases; nucleotides not matched to a gene: 7. CDR3 residues: CASSDPGGRSEKLFF. The DNA of the CDR3 is TGTGCCAGCAGTGACCCAGGGGGCAGGTCTGAAAAACTGTTTTTT.

This chain uses TRBV4-3 with TRBJ2-7; TRBD1 might be the D (5 bases). The length of the CDR3 is 15 residues. V was clipped by 0 bases and J by 3 bases, with 12 bases between them. Germline V gene sequence: CDR1 LGHNA, CDR2 YSLEER. CDR3 protein: CASSQDPRASYEQYF. The CDR3 DNA sequence: TGCGCCAGCAGCCAAGATCCCAGGGCTAGCTACGAGCAGTACTTC.

J is TRBJ2-3 and V is TRBV30, with 12 bases matching TRBD1. CDR3 size: 15 residues. CDR1 GTSNPN and CDR2 SVGIG come from the germline V gene (reference sequence). The V gene end was trimmed by 1 base and the J gene end by 4 bases; junction bases not matched to a gene: 3. CDR3 DNA: TGTGCCTGGAGTGCTGGGACAGGGGGCCCAGATACGCAGTATTTT. It translates to CAWSAGTGGPDTQYF.

The rearrangement uses TRBV7-9 and TRBJ2-3; D may be TRBD2 (5 bases). V shed 10 bases and J shed 1 base, with 12 bases lying between them. Germline V CDR1 and CDR2: SEHNR, FQNEAQ (reference sequence). There are 13 residues in the CDR3. Here the CDR3 DNA reads TGTGCCACCGGTAACGGGGGCACAGATACGCAGTATTTT. Amino acids: CATGNGGTDTQYF.

About this clone: An end of the junction does not agree with germline; a read error may underlie this. The chain employs TRBV7-7 and TRBJ2-5, with D possibly TRBD2 on 7 matching bases. The CDR3 spans 16 residues. Germline CDR1 reads SSHAT; CDR2 reads FNYEAQ (reference sequence). DNA for the CDR3: TGTGCTAGCAGCTTACATTCCCCAGGGGAGGGAGAGACCCAGTACTTC. It yields the protein CASSLHSPGEGETQYF. The full variable domain, its missing parts supplied by reference TRBV7-7 and TRBJ2-5, is GAGVSQSPRYKVTKRGQDVTLRCDPISSHATLYWYQQALGQGPEFLTYFNYEAQPDKSGLPSDRFSAERPEGSISTLTIQRTEQRDSAMYRCASSLHSPGEGETQYFGPGTRLLVL.

This clone was counted a single time. The chain carries TRBV9 and TRBJ2-1; D gene uncertain. Trimming removed 4 bases at V and 0 bases at J, with 11 bases between. The CDR3 is made up of 15 amino acids. Germline assignment: CDR1 SGDLS and CDR2 YYNGEE. The CDR3 sequence: CASSPSHSSYNEQFF. The CDR3 DNA follows: TGTGCCAGCAGCCCGAGTCACAGCTCCTACAATGAGCAGTTCTTC.

J is TRBJ2-5 and V is TRBV5-4; TRBD1 aligns across 10 bases. The length of the CDR3 is 16 residues. J gave up 1 base and V 4 bases, and 7 bases lay outside the gene matches. Germline lookup yields CDR1 SGHNT and CDR2 YYREEE (reference sequence). For the CDR3, the DNA is TGTGCCAGCAGCACCGGGACAGGGGTTCCCCAAGAGACCCAGTACTTC. It is translated as CASSTGTGVPQETQYF. Looking up the rest from reference TRBV5-4 and TRBJ2-5 gives the full variable domain: ETGVTQSPTHLIKTRGQQVTLRCSSQSGHNTVSWYQQALGQGPQFIFQYYREEENGRGNFPPRFSGLQFPNYSSELNVNALELDDSALYLCASSTGTGVPQETQYFGPGTRLLVL.

This chain connects TRBV27 to TRBJ2-1, with TRBD2 matching over 9 bases. Germline CDR1 MNHEY, CDR2 SMNVEV (reference sequence). The CDR3 is 16 amino acids. The V segment lost 6 bases and the J segment 4 bases; nucleotides outside the gene matches: 10. CDR3 nucleotide sequence: TGTGCCAGCAGGGCGGGAGGGCACAGTGTGTACAATGAGCAGTTCTTC. Translating gives CASRAGGHSVYNEQFF.

The gene calls are TRBV6-1 and TRBJ2-5; TRBD2 aligns across 9 bases. The CDR3 loop spans 14 amino acids. In germline, CDR1 is MNHNS, CDR2 SASEGT. Germline trimming cut 4 bases from V and 4 bases from J; bases unmatched to any gene: 4. CDR3 loop: CASSVLAGGETQYF. The CDR3 coding sequence is TGTGCCAGCAGTGTACTAGCGGGCGGAGAGACCCAGTACTTC.

The chain links TRBV28 to TRBJ1-5; possible D gene TRBD1, 5 bases. Germline V lookup: CDR1 MDHEN, CDR2 SYDVKM. The CDR3 sequence is 17 residues long. V dropped 5 bases and J dropped 0 bases, with 17 bases sitting between them. CDR3 in amino acids: CASSAQLGGLSNQPQHF. CDR3 DNA sequence: TGTGCCAGCAGTGCCCAACTGGGGGGACTTAGCAATCAGCCCCAGCATTTT. Using reference TRBV28 and TRBJ1-5 for the parts outside the CDR3, the full variable domain is DVKVTQSSRYLVKRTGEKVFLECVQDMDHENMFWYRQDPGLGLRLIYFSYDVKMKEKGDIPEGYSVSREKKERFSLILESASTNQTSMYLCASSAQLGGLSNQPQHFGDGTRLSIL.

The chain couples TRBV7-9 to TRBJ2-3; D is ambiguous. Deletions cut 1 base from V and 3 bases from J, with 8 bases between. CDR1 is SEHNR, CDR2 FQNEAQ, per germline (reference sequence). The CDR3 covers 14 residues. The CDR3 is CASSLEILTDTQYF. CDR3 coding DNA: TGTGCCAGCAGCTTAGAAATCTTGACAGATACGCAGTATTTT.

There are a few counts of this clone. This chain uses TRBV7-6 with TRBJ2-3; the D gene is possibly TRBD2 (6 bases). V was pared by 0 bases and J by 6 bases, with 16 bases between. The CDR3 spans 16 residues. Germline-derived CDR1 and CDR2 are SGHVS and FNYEAQ. The CDR3 protein is CASSLAQIGGTDTQYF. In DNA, the CDR3 is TGTGCCAGCAGCTTAGCCCAAATTGGGGGGACGGATACGCAGTATTTT.

CDR3 sequence (DNA): TGTGCCAGCAGCCAAGCGGGAGCGTGCCCAGATACGCAGTATTTT. Protein product: CASSQAGACPDTQYF. The chain joins TRBV4-2 to TRBJ2-3, with D perhaps TRBD2 (6 bases). Germline assignment: CDR1 LGHNA and CDR2 YNFKEQ. The CDR3 is made up of 15 amino acids. Trimming removed 1 base at V and 4 bases at J, with 12 bases between.

The rearrangement joins TRBV5-1 to TRBJ1-3, with a weak D call TRBD1 (6 bases). V lost 4 bases to trimming and J lost 0 bases, with 14 bases between them. Looked up from germline, CDR1 is SGHRS and CDR2 is YFSETQ. This CDR3 region has 16 residues. CDR3 sequence (DNA): TGCGCCAGCAGCCAAGACAGGCCGAGCTCTGGAAACACCATATATTTT. Protein: CASSQDRPSSGNTIYF. Looking up the rest from reference TRBV5-1 and TRBJ1-3 gives the full variable domain: KAGVTQTPRYLIKTRGQQVTLSCSPISGHRSVSWYQQTPGQGLQFLFEYFSETQRNKGNFPGRFSGRQFSNSRSEMNVSTLELGDSALYLCASSQDRPSSGNTIYFGEGSWLTVV.

Details on this clone: Other DNA sequences in the sample encode the same CDR3. The chain combines TRBV6-5 with TRBJ1-5; D not resolved. The CDR3 runs to 14 residues. Trimming stripped 6 bases from V and 4 bases from J, with 13 bases between. CDR1 is MNHEY and CDR2 is SVGAGI in the germline V gene. CDR3 in amino acids: CASSPDRGNQPQHF. CDR3 sequence (DNA): TGTGCCAGCAGCCCCGATCGAGGGAATCAGCCCCAGCATTTT.

The chain uses TRBV5-1 and TRBJ2-5, with TRBD1 identical over 7 bases. The V and J ends lost 3 bases and 3 bases, in that order; junction bases with no gene match: 5. CDR3 size: 14 residues. The germline V gene has CDR1 SGHRS and CDR2 YFSETQ. The CDR3 reads CASSWTGTEETQYF. In DNA form, the CDR3 reads TGCGCCAGCAGCTGGACCGGGACAGAAGAGACCCAGTACTTC.

Concerning this clone: Mismatch with germline at one junction end may stem from a read error. This chain joins TRBV7-7 and TRBJ2-5; 12 bases map to TRBD1. Germline values: CDR1 SSHAT, CDR2 FNYEAQ (reference sequence). The CDR3 has 18 residues. The CDR3 sequence: CASSLAVLGQGARETQYF. CDR3 DNA sequence: TGTGCTAGCAGCTTAGCGGTTCTGGGACAGGGGGCGAGGGAGACCCAGTACTTC.

This chain uses TRBV7-3 with TRBJ2-2, with TRBD2 matching over 9 bases. This CDR3 comprises 17 residues. Germline loops: CDR1 SGHTA, CDR2 FQGTGA. V gave up 3 bases and J gave up 6 bases; unmatched junction bases: 11. The CDR3 region has the DNA TGTGCCAGCAGCTTGCAACTGGCCGCGGGAGGGGCCGGGGAGCTGTTTTTT. Translated: CASSLQLAAGGAGELFF.

Only one count was recorded for this clone. J is TRBJ1-2 and V is TRBV7-9, with 10 bases that match TRBD1. This CDR3 region has 17 residues. Germline CDR1 and CDR2: SEHNR and FQNEAQ (reference sequence). J gave up 0 bases and V 5 bases, and 9 bases lay outside the gene matches. This CDR3 is CASSAVPGQGPNYGYTF. For the CDR3, the DNA is TGTGCCAGCAGCGCCGTCCCGGGACAGGGGCCTAACTATGGCTACACCTTC.

The chain joins TRBV7-8 to TRBJ1-2; 11 bases fit TRBD1. Trimming took 1 base from V and 4 from J; bases not matched to a gene: 2. The CDR3 length is 15 residues. In germline, CDR1 is SGHVS, CDR2 FQNEAQ. CDR3 nucleotide sequence: TGTGCCAGCAGCTTAGGGACAGGGGGCTCCTATGGCTACACCTTC. This encodes CASSLGTGGSYGYTF.

The V and J genes are TRBV28 and TRBJ2-2; TRBD1 agrees at 9 bases. The CDR3 spans 15 residues. Per germline, CDR1 MDHEN and CDR2 SYDVKM. Trimming removed 4 bases from V and 6 bases from J; junction bases left unmatched: 6. CDR3 bases: TGTGCCAGCAGTTCATACAGGGGGCAGGCCGGGGAGCTGTTTTTT. It encodes CASSSYRGQAGELFF.

This chain connects TRBV11-2 to TRBJ1-1; 8 bases match TRBD1. Germline V CDR1 and CDR2: SGHAT, FQNNGV. The CDR3 runs to 15 residues. The V gene end was trimmed by 4 bases and the J gene end by 3 bases; junction bases not matched to a gene: 7. The CDR3 sequence is CASSSVTGAHTEAFF. CDR3 nucleotide sequence: TGTGCCAGCAGCTCGGTGACAGGGGCTCACACTGAAGCTTTCTTT.

The chain uses TRBV27 and TRBJ2-5, with D possibly matching TRBD1 (5 bases). The CDR3 has 14 amino acids. Germline loops: CDR1 MNHEY, CDR2 SMNVEV (reference sequence). Trimming removed 6 bases at V and 2 bases at J, with 13 bases between. The CDR3 DNA reads as TGTGCCAGCAGAGGGGTAGGGGTGCAAGAGACCCAGTACTTC. This encodes CASRGVGVQETQYF.

V gene TRBV27 combines with J gene TRBJ1-2; the D gene is possibly TRBD1 (6 bases). The CDR3 extends over 16 amino acids. The germline CDR1 and CDR2 sequences are MNHEY and SMNVEV (reference sequence). V was trimmed by 5 bases and J by 6 bases, leaving 22 bases between them. CDR3 sequence reads: CASSPNPGQLVHGYTF. The CDR3 DNA reads as TGTGCCAGCAGTCCAAATCCGGGACAATTGGTGCATGGCTACACCTTC.

This clone came up once. Because the CDR3's place on the DNA is in doubt, the DNA is left out and the CDR3 is given as listed by TCRdb. This chain uses TRBV19 with TRBJ1-1; the table gives TRBD1 as D, unverified against the DNA. The CDR3 is 14 amino acids long, termini counted. Germline-derived CDR1 and CDR2 are LNHDA and SQIVND (reference sequence). The CDR3 is CASTSDRENTEAFF.

In its sample, this clone was seen a few times. The chain links TRBV4-1 to TRBJ1-2; 7 positions match TRBD1. Trimming cost V 4 bases and J 1 base; bases outside gene matches: 12. The CDR3 length is 17 residues. Germline assignment: CDR1 MGHRA and CDR2 YSYEKL. The DNA of the CDR3 is TGCGCCAGCAGCCCAGGGACAGCGCCACGCTTTAACTATGGCTACACCTTC. Protein: CASSPGTAPRFNYGYTF.

This sequence joins TRBV7-9 and TRBJ2-5; tentatively, D is TRBD2 (6 bases). CDR1 and CDR2 from the germline V gene are SEHNR and FQNEAQ (reference sequence). V lost 5 bases and J lost 4, with 17 bases in between. The CDR3 covers 15 residues. The CDR3 coding sequence is TGTGCCAGCAGCCTCACTGTGACAGCGGGAGAGACCCAGTACTTC. This gives the protein CASSLTVTAGETQYF. The full variable domain, rest sourced from reference TRBV7-9 and TRBJ2-5, is DTGVSQNPRHKITKRGQNVTFRCDPISEHNRLYWYRQTLGQGPEFLTYFQNEAQLEKSRLLSDRFSAERPKGSFSTLEIQRTEQGDSAMYLCASSLTVTAGETQYFGPGTRLLVL.

The rearrangement links TRBV5-1 to TRBJ2-3; the D gene is possibly TRBD2 (5 bases). This CDR3 is 14 amino acids long. CDR1 is SGHRS, CDR2 YFSETQ, per germline. Trimming removed 5 bases from V and 1 base from J, with 11 bases in between. The DNA of the CDR3 is TGCGCCAGCAGGGATCCGAGGGGCACAGATACGCAGTATTTT. It is translated as CASRDPRGTDTQYF.

The chain couples TRBV5-4 to TRBJ2-1; tentative D call: TRBD1 (6 bases). V gave up 4 bases and J gave up 6 bases, with 17 bases separating them. CDR1 is SGHNT and CDR2 is YYREEE in the germline V gene (reference sequence). The CDR3 sequence is 15 residues long. The CDR3 DNA reads TGTGCCAGCAGCACCAAATCGACAGGCTCCAATGAGCAGTTCTTC. This codes for CASSTKSTGSNEQFF. Together with reference TRBV5-4 and TRBJ2-1, the CDR3 gives the full variable domain: ETGVTQSPTHLIKTRGQQVTLRCSSQSGHNTVSWYQQALGQGPQFIFQYYREEENGRGNFPPRFSGLQFPNYSSELNVNALELDDSALYLCASSTKSTGSNEQFFGPGTRLTVL.

The chain joins TRBV28 to TRBJ2-3, with 9 bases matching TRBD1. Germline-derived CDR1 and CDR2 are MDHEN and SYDVKM. Germline trimming cut 7 bases from V and 2 bases from J; bases unmatched to any gene: 16. The CDR3 sequence is 18 residues long. The CDR3 DNA sequence: TGTGCCAGCACCCGAACTCCGTACAGGGGGCCTTCCACAGATACGCAGTATTTT. It specifies CASTRTPYRGPSTDTQYF.

The chain couples TRBV4-2 to TRBJ2-7, with 7 nucleotides matching TRBD2. The CDR3 contains 15 residues. In germline, CDR1 is LGHNA, CDR2 YNFKEQ. Germline trimming cut 1 base from V and 0 bases from J; bases unmatched to any gene: 3. The CDR3 nucleotides are TGTGCCAGCAGCCAAGTACCTAGCGGCTCCTACGAGCAGTACTTC. Its translation is CASSQVPSGSYEQYF.